The rows below give T cell receptor beta chains drawn from one sample of a study of blood T cell repertoires in COVID-19. This table comes from immunoSEQ multiplex PCR, and its TCRdb copy is limited to in-frame clones, with some not included. This table has 300,000 to 400,000 clones, about 86% appearing once. The sample was peripheral blood. These receptors came from a woman between 55 and 75 years old with COVID-19, enrolled during active disease. Each CDR3 is given with its conserved first and last residue. The D gene is left open where the match is weak. Size is stated for part of the rows, as once, few or many counts, or as a class when the clone is expanded.

clone_size j_call v_call d_call cdr3_nt cdr3_aa
NA TRBJ1-2 TRBV29-1 NA TGCAGCGTTGAGACAGGCGGATACTATGGCTACACCTTC CSVETGGYYGYTF
once TRBJ1-2 TRBV12-3/TRBV12-4 TRBD1 TGTGCGCTAGGGGGCACTAACTATGGCTACACCTTC CALGGTNYGYTF
NA TRBJ1-2 TRBV5-4 NA TGTGCCAGCAGCCCCGCCGCTGAGGGAGACTATGGCTACACCTTC CASSPAAEGDYGYTF
NA TRBJ1-2 TRBV7-9 TRBD1 TGTGCCAGCAGCCGGGACAGGGAAAACTATGGCTACACCTTC CASSRDRENYGYTF
NA TRBJ2-5 TRBV3-1/TRBV3-2 TRBD1 TGTGCCAGCCTGAAGACAGGGGAAGAGACCCAGTACTTC CASLKTGEETQYF
few TRBJ1-6 TRBV10-3 NA TGTGCCATCAGTGAGTCCTCGAGCTCCTATAATTCACCCCTCCACTTT CAISESSSSYNSPLHF
NA TRBJ1-3 TRBV12-3/TRBV12-4 NA TGTGCCAGCAGTTTCGGGGGTGGAAACACCATATATTTT CASSFGGGNTIYF
NA TRBJ1-2 TRBV10-2 TRBD1 TGCGCCAGCTCTGAGGCCGGACAGGGTGTTTCGGGGTATGGCTACACCTTC CASSEAGQGVSGYGYTF
NA TRBJ1-2 TRBV6-6 TRBD1 TGTGCCAGCAGGACAGGGTCGGTGAGTGGCTACACCTTC CASRTGSVSGYTF
NA TRBJ1-2 TRBV11-2 TRBD1 TGTGCCAGCAGCCGGGCGACAGGGGGAGGCTACACCTTC CASSRATGGGYTF
NA TRBJ1-2 TRBV5-1 TRBD1 TGCGCCAGCAGCAACCAGGGGACAGGCGTCTATGGCTACACCTTC CASSNQGTGVYGYTF
few TRBJ1-4 TRBV6-5 TRBD1 TGTGCCAGCAGTCCTAGGACAGGGAATGAAAAACTGTTTTTT CASSPRTGNEKLFF
NA TRBJ1-2 TRBV3-1/TRBV3-2 NA TGTGCCAGCAGCCCCATGAAAGGGAGGCCAGACTATGGCTACACCTTC CASSPMKGRPDYGYTF
few TRBJ1-2 TRBV4-3 TRBD1 TGCGCCAGCAGCCAAGATCCGACAGGGCACTATGGCTACACCTTC CASSQDPTGHYGYTF
NA TRBJ1-4 TRBV15 NA TGTGCCACCAGCGTCCAACAGGGAACTAATGAAAAACTGTTTTTT CATSVQQGTNEKLFF
NA TRBJ2-7 TRBV5-4 TRBD2 TGTGCCAGCAGATCTGCGGGGGGGCCACACGAGCAGTACTTC CASRSAGGPHEQYF
NA TRBJ2-2 TRBV7-9 NA TGTGCCAGCAGCCGTATCGACCTAGGCAGCGCGAACACCGGGGAGCTGTTTTTT CASSRIDLGSANTGELFF
NA TRBJ2-3 TRBV18 NA TGTGCCAGCTCACCACTTGTGGGGCAAACAGATACGCAGTATTTT CASSPLVGQTDTQYF
NA TRBJ1-2 TRBV5-6 NA TGTGCCAGCAGCTTCTACGGAGAGTATGGCTACACCTTC CASSFYGEYGYTF
NA TRBJ2-4 TRBV5-4 TRBD2 TGTGCCAGCAGCTTGGCCGTAGCGGGGGCGAAAAACATTCAGTACTTC CASSLAVAGAKNIQYF
NA TRBJ1-5 TRBV19 NA TGTGCCAGTAGCGAGGCCAGTGACAATCAGCCCCAGCATTTT CASSEASDNQPQHF
NA TRBJ1-2 TRBV19 TRBD1 TGTGCCAGTAGTCTTCAGGGGGCTTATGGCTACACCTTC CASSLQGAYGYTF
NA TRBJ2-3 TRBV11-2 TRBD2 TGTGCCAGCAGCGCAGCGGGAGTTAGCACAGATACGCAGTATTTT CASSAAGVSTDTQYF
NA TRBJ1-1 TRBV4-3 TRBD1 TGCGCCAGCAGCCAAGAAGCAGACAGGGTCACTGAAGCTTTCTTT CASSQEADRVTEAFF
NA TRBJ2-2 TRBV2 TRBD1 TGTGCCAGCAGCTGGGACAGGGGGCGTCGGGGGAACACCGGGGAGCTGTTTTTT CASSWDRGRRGNTGELFF
NA TRBJ1-2 TRBV5-4 TRBD1 TGTGCCAGCAGTTCCCCACAGGGGGCGCGAGGTGGCTACACCTTC CASSSPQGARGGYTF
NA TRBJ2-4 TRBV11-2 NA TGTGCCAGCAGCTTAGCGGGGGTAAAAAACATTCAGTACTTC CASSLAGVKNIQYF
NA TRBJ1-2 TRBV9 NA TGTGCCAGCAGCGTAGTGGGAGACTATGGCTACACCTTC CASSVVGDYGYTF
NA TRBJ2-1 TRBV9 TRBD2 TGTGCCAGCAGCCAGACTAGCGGGGGCGGGGAGCAGTTCTTC CASSQTSGGGEQFF
NA TRBJ2-3 TRBV2 TRBD2 TGTGCCAGCAGTGAAAGTCCTAGCGGGGCAGATACGCAGTATTTT CASSESPSGADTQYF
NA TRBJ2-7 TRBV3-1/TRBV3-2 TRBD1 TGTGCCAGCAGCCAACGGACAGGGGTGCTCAACGAGCAGTACTTC CASSQRTGVLNEQYF
NA TRBJ1-4 TRBV3-1/TRBV3-2 TRBD1 TGTGCCAGCAGCCGAAACTTACAGGGGGCAGGGGAAAAACTGTTTTTT CASSRNLQGAGEKLFF
NA TRBJ2-7 TRBV18 TRBD1 TGTGCCAGCTCAGGGGGACAGGGGGCAGGCTACGAGCAGTACTTC CASSGGQGAGYEQYF
NA TRBJ2-7 TRBV18 TRBD1 TGTGCCAGCTCACCCTCCGGGACAGCAAGCTCCTACGAGCAGTACTTC CASSPSGTASSYEQYF
NA TRBJ2-1 TRBV7-3 NA TGTGCCAGCAGCTTCTCTAGGGGGACCTACAATGAGCAGTTCTTC CASSFSRGTYNEQFF
few TRBJ2-7 TRBV6-6 NA TGTGCCAGCAGTCCAATAGCGGATTATCAGTACTTC CASSPIADYQYF
NA TRBJ1-2 TRBV19 TRBD1 TGTGCCAGTACCACAGGGGGCGATGGCTACACCTTC CASTTGGDGYTF
medium-sized TRBJ1-1 TRBV3-1/TRBV3-2 NA TGTGCCAGCGGATTTGACACAATGAACACTGAAGCTTTCTTT CASGFDTMNTEAFF
NA TRBJ1-3 TRBV7-2 NA TGTGCCAGCAGCTTTAGCGGCGGAAACACCATATATTTT CASSFSGGNTIYF
NA TRBJ2-7 TRBV14 TRBD2 TGTGCCAGCAGCCCCGGACTAGCGGGGGGCCGTACTTCCTACGAGCAGTACTTC CASSPGLAGGRTSYEQYF
NA TRBJ1-1 TRBV19 TRBD1 TGTGCCAGTAGTATAGGACAGGGGTGGACTGAAGCTTTCTTT CASSIGQGWTEAFF
NA TRBJ2-5 TRBV12-5 TRBD2 TGTGCTAGTGCCCTTTCGGGGGGGCCTCGGAGGGAGACCCAGTACTTC CASALSGGPRRETQYF
NA TRBJ1-1 TRBV6-5 TRBD1 TGTGCCAGCAGAGACAGGGGGACTGAAGCTTTCTTT CASRDRGTEAFF
NA TRBJ2-5 TRBV3-1/TRBV3-2 TRBD1 TGTGCCAGCAGCCCCACAGGGGATAGACAAGAGACCCAGTACTTC CASSPTGDRQETQYF
NA TRBJ2-7 TRBV9 NA TGTGCCAGCAGCGCCGACAGTCTGTGGGACGAGCAGTACTTC CASSADSLWDEQYF
NA TRBJ1-1 TRBV5-1 NA TGCGCCAGCAGCTACGAAGTCCAGGGATTGGGAGCTTTCTTT CASSYEVQGLGAFF
once TRBJ1-5 TRBV6-5 NA TGTGCCAGCAGTTTTGGGGGGGAGGATCAGCCCCAGCATTTT CASSFGGEDQPQHF